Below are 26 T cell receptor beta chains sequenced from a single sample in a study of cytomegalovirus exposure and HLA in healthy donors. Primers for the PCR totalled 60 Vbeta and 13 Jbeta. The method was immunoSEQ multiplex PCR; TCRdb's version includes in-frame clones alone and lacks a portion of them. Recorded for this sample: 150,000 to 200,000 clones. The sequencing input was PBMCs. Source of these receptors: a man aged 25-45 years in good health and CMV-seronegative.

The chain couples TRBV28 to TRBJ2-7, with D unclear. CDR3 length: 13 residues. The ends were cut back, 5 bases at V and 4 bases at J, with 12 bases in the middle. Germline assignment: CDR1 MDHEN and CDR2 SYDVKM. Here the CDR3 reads CASSQDTPYEQYF. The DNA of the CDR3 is TGTGCCAGCAGTCAAGATACACCGTACGAGCAGTACTTC.

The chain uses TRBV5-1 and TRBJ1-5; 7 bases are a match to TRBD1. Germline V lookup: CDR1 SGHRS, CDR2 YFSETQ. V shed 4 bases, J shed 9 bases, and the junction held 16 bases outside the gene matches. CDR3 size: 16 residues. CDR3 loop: CASSLGTDNKQSPQHF. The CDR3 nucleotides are TGCGCCAGCAGCCTTGGGACAGATAATAAGCAATCGCCCCAGCATTTT. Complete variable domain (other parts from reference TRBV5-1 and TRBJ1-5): KAGVTQTPRYLIKTRGQQVTLSCSPISGHRSVSWYQQTPGQGLQFLFEYFSETQRNKGNFPGRFSGRQFSNSRSEMNVSTLELGDSALYLCASSLGTDNKQSPQHFGDGTRLSIL.

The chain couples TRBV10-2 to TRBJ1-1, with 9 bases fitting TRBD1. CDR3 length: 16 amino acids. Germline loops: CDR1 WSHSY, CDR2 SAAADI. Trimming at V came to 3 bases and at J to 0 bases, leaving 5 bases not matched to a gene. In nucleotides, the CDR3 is TGCGCCAGCAGTGACGTTGGACAGGGGATGAACACTGAAGCTTTCTTT. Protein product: CASSDVGQGMNTEAFF.

This CDR3 is CASSSYGQGEETQYF. The CDR3 nucleotides are TGTGCCAGCAGTTCATATGGACAGGGAGAAGAGACCCAGTACTTC. This rearrangement joins TRBV28 to TRBJ2-5, with 8 bases aligning to TRBD1. CDR1 and CDR2 (germline): MDHEN, SYDVKM. V gave up 4 bases and J gave up 3 bases; unmatched junction bases: 7. The CDR3 spans 15 residues. Looking up the rest from reference TRBV28 and TRBJ2-5 gives the full variable domain: DVKVTQSSRYLVKRTGEKVFLECVQDMDHENMFWYRQDPGLGLRLIYFSYDVKMKEKGDIPEGYSVSREKKERFSLILESASTNQTSMYLCASSSYGQGEETQYFGPGTRLLVL.

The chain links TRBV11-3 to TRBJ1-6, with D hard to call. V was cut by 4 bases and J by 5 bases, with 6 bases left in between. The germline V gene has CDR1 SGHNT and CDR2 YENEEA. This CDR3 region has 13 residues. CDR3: CASSSLNNSPLHF. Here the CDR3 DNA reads TGTGCCAGCAGCTCCCTAAATAATTCACCCCTCCACTTT.

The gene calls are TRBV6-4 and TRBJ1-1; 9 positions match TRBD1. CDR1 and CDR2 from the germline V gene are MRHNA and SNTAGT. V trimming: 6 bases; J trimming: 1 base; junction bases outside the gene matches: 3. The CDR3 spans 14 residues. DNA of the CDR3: TGTGCCAGCAGACGACAGGGGGGGAACACTGAAGCTTTCTTT. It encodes CASRRQGGNTEAFF.

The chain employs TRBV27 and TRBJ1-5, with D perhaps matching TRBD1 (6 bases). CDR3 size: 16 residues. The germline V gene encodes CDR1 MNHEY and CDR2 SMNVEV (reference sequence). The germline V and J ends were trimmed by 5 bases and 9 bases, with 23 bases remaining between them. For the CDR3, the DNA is TGTGCCAGCAGTCCTTTCCTACAGGGACCTTTGTCGCCCCAGCATTTT. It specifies CASSPFLQGPLSPQHF.

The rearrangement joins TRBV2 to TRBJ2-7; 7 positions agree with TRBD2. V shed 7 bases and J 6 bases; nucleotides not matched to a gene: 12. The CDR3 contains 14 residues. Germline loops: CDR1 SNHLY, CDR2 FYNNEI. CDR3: CASTGGRPLGEQYF. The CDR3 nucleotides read TGTGCCAGCACGGGGGGTAGGCCCCTTGGCGAGCAGTACTTC.

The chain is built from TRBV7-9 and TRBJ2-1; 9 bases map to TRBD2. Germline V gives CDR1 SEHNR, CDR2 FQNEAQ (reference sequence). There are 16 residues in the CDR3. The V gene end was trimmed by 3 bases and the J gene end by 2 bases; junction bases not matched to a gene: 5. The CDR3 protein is CASSFPAGGPYNEQFF. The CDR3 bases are TGTGCCAGCAGCTTCCCCGCGGGGGGGCCCTACAATGAGCAGTTCTTC. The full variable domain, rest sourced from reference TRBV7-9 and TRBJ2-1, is DTGVSQNPRHKITKRGQNVTFRCDPISEHNRLYWYRQTLGQGPEFLTYFQNEAQLEKSRLLSDRFSAERPKGSFSTLEIQRTEQGDSAMYLCASSFPAGGPYNEQFFGPGTRLTVL.

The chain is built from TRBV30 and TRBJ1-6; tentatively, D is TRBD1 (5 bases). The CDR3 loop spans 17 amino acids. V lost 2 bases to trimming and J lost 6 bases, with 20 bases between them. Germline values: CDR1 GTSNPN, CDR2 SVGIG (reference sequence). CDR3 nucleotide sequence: TGTGCCTGGAGTAGAGACCGGGGGGGAGAGAGTAATTCACCCCTCCACTTT. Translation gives CAWSRDRGGESNSPLHF.

This CDR3 is CASSSALAGGGGELFF. In DNA, the CDR3 is TGTGCCAGTAGTTCGGCGCTAGCGGGGGGAGGCGGGGAGCTGTTTTTT. J is TRBJ2-2 and V is TRBV19; the match to TRBD2 covers 11 bases. The CDR3 extends over 16 amino acids. With V trimmed by 5 bases and J by 7 bases, 9 bases remained unmatched. Looked up from germline, CDR1 is LNHDA and CDR2 is SQIVND (reference sequence). The entire variable domain, with the rest obtained from reference TRBV19 and TRBJ2-2, is as follows: DGGITQSPKYLFRKEGQNVTLSCEQNLNHDAMYWYRQDPGQGLRLIYYSQIVNDFQKGDIAEGYSVSREKKESFPLTVTSAQKNPTAFYLCASSSALAGGGGELFFGEGSRLTVL.

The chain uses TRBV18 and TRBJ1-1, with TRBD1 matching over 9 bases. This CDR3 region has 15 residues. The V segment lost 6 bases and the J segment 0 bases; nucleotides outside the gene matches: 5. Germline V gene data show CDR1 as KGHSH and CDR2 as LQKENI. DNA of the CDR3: TGTGCCAGCTCCCCAAACAGGGGGCTGAACACTGAAGCTTTCTTT. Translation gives CASSPNRGLNTEAFF.

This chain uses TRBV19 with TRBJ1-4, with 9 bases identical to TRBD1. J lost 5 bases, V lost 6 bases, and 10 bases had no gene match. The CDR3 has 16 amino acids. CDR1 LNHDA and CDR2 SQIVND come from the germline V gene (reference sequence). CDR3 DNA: TGTGCCAGTAGGAAACCTGGACAGGGGAAAAATGAAAAACTGTTTTTT. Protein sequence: CASRKPGQGKNEKLFF.

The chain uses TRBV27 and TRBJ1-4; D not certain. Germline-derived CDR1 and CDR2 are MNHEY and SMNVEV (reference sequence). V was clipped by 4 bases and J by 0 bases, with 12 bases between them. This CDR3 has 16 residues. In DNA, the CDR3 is TGTGCCAGCAGTTCCCTCGGGGAAGCAACTAATGAAAAACTGTTTTTT. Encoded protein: CASSSLGEATNEKLFF.

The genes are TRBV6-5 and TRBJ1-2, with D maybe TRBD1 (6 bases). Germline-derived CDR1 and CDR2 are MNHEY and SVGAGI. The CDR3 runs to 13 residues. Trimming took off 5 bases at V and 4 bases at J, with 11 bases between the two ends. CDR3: CASSPDRSYGYTF. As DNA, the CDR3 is TGTGCCAGCAGTCCTGACAGGAGCTATGGCTACACCTTC.

In nucleotides, the CDR3 is TGTGCCAGCAGCTTTACTCTGGACAGCAGCAATCAGCCCCAGCATTTT. Its protein is CASSFTLDSSNQPQHF. V usage is TRBV7-9 and J usage is TRBJ1-5, with a tentative D call TRBD1 (6 bases). Germline lookup yields CDR1 SEHNR and CDR2 FQNEAQ (reference sequence). This CDR3 region has 16 residues. Deletions cut 3 bases from V and 1 base from J, with 13 bases between.

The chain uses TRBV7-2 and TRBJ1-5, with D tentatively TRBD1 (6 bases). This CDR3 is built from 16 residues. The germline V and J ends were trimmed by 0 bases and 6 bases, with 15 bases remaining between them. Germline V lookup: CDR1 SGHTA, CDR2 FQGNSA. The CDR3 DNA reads TGTGCCAGCAGCTTAGCGCAGGTCGGGGGGCTTCAGCCCCAGCATTTT. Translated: CASSLAQVGGLQPQHF.

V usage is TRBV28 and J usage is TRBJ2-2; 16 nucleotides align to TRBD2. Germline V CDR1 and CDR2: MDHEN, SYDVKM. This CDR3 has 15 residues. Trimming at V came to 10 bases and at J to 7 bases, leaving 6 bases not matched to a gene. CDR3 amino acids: CATGTSGRAVGELFF. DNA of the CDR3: TGTGCCACCGGGACTAGCGGGAGGGCGGTCGGGGAGCTGTTTTTT.

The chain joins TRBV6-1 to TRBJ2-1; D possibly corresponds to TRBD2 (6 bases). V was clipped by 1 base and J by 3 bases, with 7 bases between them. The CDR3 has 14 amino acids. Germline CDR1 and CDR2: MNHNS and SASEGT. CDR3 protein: CASSEGDFYNEQFF. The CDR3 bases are TGTGCCAGCAGTGAAGGGGACTTCTACAATGAGCAGTTCTTC.

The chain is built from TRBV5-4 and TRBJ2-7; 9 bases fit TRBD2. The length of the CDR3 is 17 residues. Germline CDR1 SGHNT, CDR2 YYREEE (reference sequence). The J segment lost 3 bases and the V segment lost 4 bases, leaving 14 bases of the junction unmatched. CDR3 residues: CASSAYSYSGSVYEQYF. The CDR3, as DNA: TGTGCCAGCAGCGCTTATTCCTATAGCGGGAGTGTCTACGAGCAGTACTTC.

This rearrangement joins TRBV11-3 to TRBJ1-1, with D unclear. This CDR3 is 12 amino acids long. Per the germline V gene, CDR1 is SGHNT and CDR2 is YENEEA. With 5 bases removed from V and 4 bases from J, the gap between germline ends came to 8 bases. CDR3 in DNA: TGTGCCAGCAGCCACCTAGGCACTGAAGCTTTCTTT. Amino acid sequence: CASSHLGTEAFF.

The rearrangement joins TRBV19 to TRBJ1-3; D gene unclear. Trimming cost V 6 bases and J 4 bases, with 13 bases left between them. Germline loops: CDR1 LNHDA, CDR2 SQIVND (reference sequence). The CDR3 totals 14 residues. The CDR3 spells CASRSTFGGNTIYF. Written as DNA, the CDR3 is TGTGCCAGTAGGTCGACTTTTGGCGGAAACACCATATATTTT.

CDR3 loop: CASSEMRGRDTEAFF. The CDR3 nucleotides read TGTGCCAGCAGTGAAATGCGGGGTCGAGACACTGAAGCTTTCTTT. V usage is TRBV6-1 and J usage is TRBJ1-1; D unclear. V lost 2 bases and J 3 bases, leaving 13 bases between the germline ends. CDR1 is MNHNS and CDR2 is SASEGT in the germline V gene. This CDR3 has 15 residues.

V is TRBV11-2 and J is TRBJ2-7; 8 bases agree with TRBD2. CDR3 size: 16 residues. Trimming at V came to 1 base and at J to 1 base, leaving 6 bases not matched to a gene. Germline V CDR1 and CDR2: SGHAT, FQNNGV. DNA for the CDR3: TGTGCCAGCAGCTTAGTCGGCGGGGGGCCGTCCTACGAGCAGTACTTC. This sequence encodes CASSLVGGGPSYEQYF.

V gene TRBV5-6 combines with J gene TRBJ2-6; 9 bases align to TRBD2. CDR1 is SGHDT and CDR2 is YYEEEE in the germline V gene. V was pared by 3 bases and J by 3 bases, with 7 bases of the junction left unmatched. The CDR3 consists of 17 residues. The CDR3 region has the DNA TGTGCCAGCAGCTATGGGGTAGCGGGAGTTGGGGCCAACGTCCTGACTTTC. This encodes CASSYGVAGVGANVLTF.

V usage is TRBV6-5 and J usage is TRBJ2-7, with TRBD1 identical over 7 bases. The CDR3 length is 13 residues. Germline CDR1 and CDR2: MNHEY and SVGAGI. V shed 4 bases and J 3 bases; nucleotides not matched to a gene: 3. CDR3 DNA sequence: TGTGCCAGCAGTTCCGGGACAGACTACGAGCAGTACTTC. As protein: CASSSGTDYEQYF.